The 22 T cell receptor beta chains given below trace back to one sample, sequenced in a study of T cells in Graves' hyperthyroidism and ophthalmopathy. Amplification of TCR beta CDR3 regions used RNA as the template. Initially, a first-round RT-PCR of the TCR CDR3 employed the HTBI primer set. TCRdb itself ran the multiplex PCR reads through MiXCR, one entry per CDR3 protein. Counted here are 500,000 to 600,000 distinct CDR3 sequences, approximately 44% occurring once; the ten biggest clones make up about 8.3%. Sequencing was done on a sample of peripheral blood or thyroid tissue (not recorded which). Receptors were obtained from a woman under 30 with Graves' hyperthyroidism.

V gene TRBV5-1 combines with J gene TRBJ1-1; possible D gene TRBD1, 6 bases. The CDR3 runs 15 residues. Germline V gene lookup returns CDR1 SGHRS and CDR2 YFSETQ. Trimming took 1 base from V and 0 from J, leaving 10 bases between them. As DNA, the CDR3 is TGCGCCAGCAGCTTGCTTACAGGGATGAACACTGAAGCTTTCTTT. It yields the protein CASSLLTGMNTEAFF.

This clonotype was detected only a few times. The chain combines TRBV12-3 or TRBV12-4 with TRBJ2-2, with 7 bases lining up with TRBD2. This CDR3 has 16 amino acids. Unmatched junction bases numbered 8, after V lost 0 bases and J lost 7 bases. CDR3 amino acids: CASSLAGRERVGELFF. The CDR3, as DNA: TGTGCCAGCAGTTTAGCAGGGCGGGAGAGGGTCGGGGAGCTGTTTTTT.

The rearrangement uses TRBV5-5 and TRBJ2-2; D is possibly TRBD1 (6 bases). V shed 3 bases and J shed 6 bases, with 12 bases lying between them. CDR1 is SGHKS and CDR2 is YYEKEE in the germline V gene (reference sequence). The CDR3 is 14 residues long. CDR3 protein: CASSWGPTPGELFF. As DNA, the CDR3 is TGTGCCAGCAGCTGGGGGCCTACTCCCGGGGAGCTGTTTTTT.

The rearrangement joins TRBV6-6 to TRBJ2-5; TRBD2 aligns across 7 bases. This CDR3 region has 13 residues. V dropped 6 bases and J dropped 5; count of bases not matched to a gene: 6. The germline V gene encodes CDR1 MNHNY and CDR2 SVGAGI (reference sequence). The CDR3 DNA reads TGTGCCAGCAGATCGGTGGGGGGGGAGACCCAGTACTTC. Translated: CASRSVGGETQYF.

This clonotype was found many times. The chain carries TRBV5-6 and TRBJ1-6, with D possibly TRBD1 on 6 matching bases. V gave up 2 bases and J gave up 5 bases, with 8 bases separating them. The CDR3 is 14 amino acids. Germline loops: CDR1 SGHDT, CDR2 YYEEEE. CDR3 region: CASSFRDNNSPLHF. Written as DNA, the CDR3 is TGTGCCAGCAGCTTCCGGGACAATAATTCACCCCTCCACTTT.

To note about this clonotype: The junction departs from germline at one end; a sequencing error may be responsible. This chain links TRBV7-2 with TRBJ2-5; no definite D call. This CDR3 is 14 amino acids long. Germline assignment: CDR1 SGHTA and CDR2 FQGNSA. The CDR3 bases are TGTGCCAGCAGTAGTACGGTATCCCAAGAGGCCCAGTACTTC. Translating it yields CASSSTVSQEAQYF.

This clonotype was seen many times. The V call is TRBV25-1, the J call TRBJ1-3; D gene uncertain. Germline lookup yields CDR1 MGHDK and CDR2 SYGVNS. The V end lost 5 bases, the J end lost 0 bases, and 2 bases lay between the germline ends. The CDR3 loop spans 12 amino acids. The DNA of the CDR3 is TGTGCCAGCAGTTACTCTGGAAACACCATATATTTT. It yields the protein CASSYSGNTIYF.

On this clonotype itself: Just one base apart from a much larger clone, this may be a read error. The gene calls are TRBV20-1 and TRBJ2-7, with D uncertain. Germline CDR1 and CDR2: DFQATT and SNEGSKA (reference sequence). Trimming pared 1 base from V and 2 bases from J, leaving 9 bases between. The CDR3 consists of 13 residues. CDR3: CSARATRAYEQYF. The CDR3 DNA follows: TGCAGTGCTAGAGCCACTCGAGCCTACGAGCAGTACTTC.

The V and J genes are TRBV18 and TRBJ1-1; no firm D call. Trimming pared 2 bases from V and 4 bases from J, leaving 11 bases between. Germline V lookup: CDR1 KGHSH, CDR2 LQKENI. This CDR3 region has 14 residues. Here the CDR3 reads CASSPWIDGTEAFF. The CDR3 region has the DNA TGTGCCAGCTCACCATGGATAGACGGCACTGAAGCTTTCTTT.

The V and J genes are TRBV7-9 and TRBJ2-5, with 9 bases lining up with TRBD2. The junction had 10 bases not matched to a gene; V was cut back by 6 bases and J by 5 bases. Germline loops: CDR1 SEHNR, CDR2 FQNEAQ (reference sequence). CDR3 size: 15 residues. This CDR3 is CASSYRAGGPETQYF. The CDR3 DNA sequence: TGTGCCAGCAGTTATCGGGCGGGAGGGCCGGAGACCCAGTACTTC.

This clonotype has at least ten counts. Compared with germline, one end of the junction differs, possibly owing to a read error. The CDR3 DNA reads TGTGCCGGCAGTTACGGTGAGACTGGAAACACCATATATTTT. Translation gives CAGSYGETGNTIYF. The chain links TRBV6-5 to TRBJ1-3; D is unclear. The CDR3 contains 14 residues. Germline V CDR1 and CDR2: MNHEY, SVGAGI.

The rearrangement joins TRBV2 to TRBJ2-5; D unresolved. With the DNA end fitting TRBJ2-1 better, the J assignment may be wrong. The germline V gene has CDR1 SNHLY and CDR2 FYNNEI. The CDR3 is 16 residues long. CDR3 bases: TGTGCCAGCAGTGAAGAGGCGAAGCGATTCTACAATGAGCAGTTCTTC. It encodes CASSEEAKRFYNEQFF.

To note about this clonotype: This could be a read error, since a much larger clone is one nucleotide away. The V and J genes are TRBV4-1 and TRBJ1-2; 9 bases fit TRBD1. CDR1 MGHRA and CDR2 YSYEKL come from the germline V gene. This CDR3 has 15 residues. With V trimmed by 2 bases and J by 6 bases, 7 bases remained unmatched. For the CDR3, the DNA is TGCGCCAGCAGCCAAATAGGACAGGGGCCGCATGGCTACACCTTC. Its translation is CASSQIGQGPHGYTF.

This clonotype was seen at least ten times. This sequence joins TRBV13 and TRBJ1-2; perhaps TRBD1 as D (5 bases). This CDR3 spans 16 amino acids. The V gene lost 1 base and the J gene lost 0 bases, with 12 bases spanning the gap. Germline assignment: CDR1 PRHDT and CDR2 FYEKMQ (reference sequence). The CDR3 loop reads CASSLERQQPNYGYTF. CDR3 coding DNA: TGTGCCAGCAGCTTAGAAAGACAGCAACCTAACTATGGCTACACCTTC.

This clonotype was seen a single time. This could be a read error, since a much larger clone is one nucleotide away. This sequence joins TRBV5-1 and TRBJ2-2; tentative D call: TRBD2 (7 bases). CDR1 is SGHRS, CDR2 YFSETQ, per germline. The CDR3 consists of 16 residues. The CDR3: CASSLTGGAHTGELFF. The CDR3 region has the DNA TGTGCCAGCAGCTTAACTGGGGGGGCTCACACCGGGGAGCTGTTTTTT.

J is TRBJ2-2 and V is TRBV19; D ambiguous. This CDR3 has 14 amino acids. Trimming pared 7 bases from V and 4 bases from J, leaving 13 bases between. Germline V CDR1 and CDR2: LNHDA, SQIVND (reference sequence). The CDR3 loop is CASTLDTSTGELFF. In nucleotides, the CDR3 is TGTGCCAGTACCCTAGACACTTCCACCGGGGAGCTGTTTTTT.

The table lists this clonotype with many counts. This rearrangement joins TRBV27 to TRBJ1-6; no definite D call. This CDR3 spans 12 amino acids. Trimming took 4 bases from V and 13 from J, leaving 11 bases between them. CDR1 is MNHEY and CDR2 is SMNVEV in the germline V gene (reference sequence). CDR3 protein: CASSYNTGPLHF. The CDR3 coding sequence is TGTGCCAGCAGTTATAACACGGGTCCCCTCCACTTT.

Notes on this clonotype: A much more abundant neighbour one base away suggests this may be a read error. The chain recombines TRBV12-3 or TRBV12-4 with TRBJ2-7, with TRBD1 as a possible D gene (6 bases). This CDR3 comprises 14 residues. DNA of the CDR3: TGTGCCAGCAGAGATAAGACAGGTTCCTTCGAGCAGTACTTC. This gives the protein CASRDKTGSFEQYF.

This clonotype was detected many times. The CDR3 sequence is CASSYLGNQETQYF. In nucleotides, the CDR3 is TGTGCCAGCAGTTACCTGGGTAACCAAGAGACCCAGTACTTC. V gene TRBV6-6 combines with J gene TRBJ2-5; the D is unclear. The CDR3 loop spans 14 amino acids. The ends were cut back, 2 bases at V and 0 bases at J, with 7 bases in the middle. CDR1 is MNHNY and CDR2 is SVGAGI in the germline V gene (reference sequence).

This clonotype was counted many times. This chain links TRBV6-6 with TRBJ1-2; the D is unclear. Germline-derived CDR1 and CDR2 are MNHNY and SVGAGI (reference sequence). Deletions cut 0 bases from V and 6 bases from J, with 8 bases between. The CDR3 runs to 13 residues. This CDR3 is CASSYSALDGYTF. For the CDR3, the DNA is TGTGCCAGCAGTTACTCAGCCCTGGATGGCTACACCTTC.

This clonotype showed up many times. This chain uses TRBV15 with TRBJ1-2; 8 bases align to TRBD1. V was pared by 0 bases and J by 0 bases, with 6 bases of the junction left unmatched. Germline V CDR1 and CDR2: LNHNV, YYDKDF (reference sequence). CDR3 length: 17 amino acids. CDR3: CATSREPGQGTNYGYTF. The CDR3 nucleotides are TGTGCCACCAGCAGAGAGCCTGGACAGGGAACTAACTATGGCTACACCTTC.

This clonotype was counted at least ten times. The rearrangement joins TRBV25-1 to TRBJ2-1, with D perhaps given as TRBD1 or TRBD2 (5 bases each). CDR1 is MGHDK and CDR2 is SYGVNS in the germline V gene. V was shortened by 3 bases and J by 8 bases, with 11 bases between the two germline ends. This CDR3 comprises 13 residues. For the CDR3, the DNA is TGTGCCAGCAGTGATCTCGGGACGGATGAGCAGTTCTTC. Translating gives CASSDLGTDEQFF. Variable domain in full (rest from reference TRBV25-1 and TRBJ2-1): EADIYQTPRYLVIGTGKKITLECSQTMGHDKMYWYQQDPGMELHLIHYSYGVNSTEKGDLSSESTVSRIRTEHFPLTLESARPSHTSQYLCASSDLGTDEQFFGPGTRLTVL.